This T cell receptor beta chain stems from a study of shared clonotypes between healthy human individuals. Across the whole study: Each donor's CD4 naive and CD4 memory cells filled three plates apiece, CD8 naive two, and CD8 memory one.

Sequencing was performed with immunoSEQ multiplex PCR; in TCRdb, only in-frame clones are kept and a portion is missing. Here the sample spans fewer than 2.5 million clones, under 95% being singletons. This clone was seen a few times. Its cognate antigen is unknown. The donors, healthy adults who were HIV-negative, had experienced no recent acute infections or vaccinations. Study findings and constraints: Several donors held roughly 5% of naive CD4 clonotypes in common.

The CDR3 sequence is 16 residues long. V dropped 4 bases and J dropped 2 bases, with 16 bases sitting between them. The chain combines TRBV5-3 with TRBJ1-5; D might be TRBD1 (5 bases). TRBV5-3 is flagged as an ORF with uncertain function. The specimen was naive CD4+ T cells from PBMCs. The subset: CD45RA+ positively selected. The source is a young man in good health. Some clones in this sample may be carry-over from other donors' samples. DNA of the CDR3: TGTGCCAGAAGCACGTTGGGGAGGGGAGGCAATCAGCCCCAGCATTTT. Translating it yields CARSTLGRGGNQPQHF.